Below are 25 T cell receptor beta chains sequenced from a single sample in a study of technical replicates of blood from several donors. Clones were sequenced by immunoSEQ multiplex PCR, and TCRdb holds only the in-frame ones, with some missing. Of about 80,000 clones in the sample, roughly 98% are singletons; the top ten hold 0.15%. The sequencing sample was made of T cells isolated from PBMCs. These receptors all come from a human donor in good health.

The genes are TRBV5-6 and TRBJ2-4; perhaps TRBD2 as D (6 bases). V lost 4 bases, J lost 1 base, and 18 bases lay in between. Germline V gene sequence: CDR1 SGHDT, CDR2 YYEEEE. CDR3 size: 17 residues. The CDR3: CASSRGWGTWAKNIQYF. CDR3 bases: TGTGCCAGCAGCCGGGGATGGGGGACTTGGGCCAAAAACATTCAGTACTTC.

The chain employs TRBV5-4 and TRBJ1-2; TRBD1 is a possible D gene (5 bases). V was clipped by 1 base and J by 8 bases, with 12 bases between them. Germline V lookup: CDR1 SGHNT, CDR2 YYREEE (reference sequence). CDR3 size: 13 residues. In DNA form, the CDR3 reads TGTGCCAGCAGCTTGCCCAGGGTGGGCGGCTACACCTTC. Protein sequence: CASSLPRVGGYTF. Full variable domain (rest looked up from reference TRBV5-4 and TRBJ1-2): ETGVTQSPTHLIKTRGQQVTLRCSSQSGHNTVSWYQQALGQGPQFIFQYYREEENGRGNFPPRFSGLQFPNYSSELNVNALELDDSALYLCASSLPRVGGYTFGSGTRLTVV.

V is TRBV9 and J is TRBJ2-3; D is unclear. Germline assignment: CDR1 SGDLS and CDR2 YYNGEE. Trimming cost V 4 bases and J 5 bases, with 17 bases left between them. The CDR3 consists of 15 residues. The CDR3 region is CASSSPEDILDTQYF. Here the CDR3 DNA reads TGTGCCAGCAGCTCACCTGAGGATATATTAGATACGCAGTATTTT. Combining the CDR3 with reference TRBV9 and TRBJ2-3 gives the whole variable domain DSGVTQTPKHLITATGQRVTLRCSPRSGDLSVYWYQQSLDQGLQFLIQYYNGEERAKGNILERFSAQQFPDLHSELNLSSLELGDSALYFCASSSPEDILDTQYFGPGTRLTVL.

The V and J genes are TRBV4-1 and TRBJ2-3, with 9 bases matching TRBD2. V lost 1 base, J lost 6 bases, and 8 bases stayed unmatched. Germline V lookup: CDR1 MGHRA, CDR2 YSYEKL. The CDR3 covers 16 residues. The CDR3 DNA follows: TGCGCCAGCAGCCAAGCCCCTAGCGGGATAGGGGATACGCAGTATTTT. This gives the protein CASSQAPSGIGDTQYF.

V gene TRBV18 combines with J gene TRBJ2-2, with a possible D match to TRBD1 (6 bases). Germline lookup yields CDR1 KGHSH and CDR2 LQKENI. CDR3 length equals 16 residues. Trimming removed 4 bases from V and 1 base from J, with 13 bases in between. CDR3 sequence: CASSRTPGQNTGELFF. The CDR3 DNA is TGTGCCAGCTCACGCACACCGGGACAGAACACCGGGGAGCTGTTTTTT.

This chain joins TRBV5-8 and TRBJ1-1; a weak D match, TRBD1 (6 bases). CDR1 SGHTS and CDR2 YDEGEE come from the germline V gene. V was shortened by 4 bases and J by 1 base, with 23 bases between the two germline ends. The CDR3 runs to 18 residues. This CDR3 is CASSPPRGAVIKNTEAFF. The CDR3 DNA reads TGTGCCAGCAGCCCCCCTCGGGGGGCGGTAATTAAGAACACTGAAGCTTTCTTT.

CDR3 DNA sequence: TGTGCCTGGAGTGTCGGGCGGGGGGCCTTCACAGATACGCAGTATTTT. Translation: CAWSVGRGAFTDTQYF. The rearrangement links TRBV30 to TRBJ2-3; TRBD2 matches at 8 bases. This CDR3 comprises 16 residues. Germline V gene data show CDR1 as GTSNPN and CDR2 as SVGIG (reference sequence). V gave up 0 bases and J gave up 2 bases; unmatched junction bases: 7.

The chain joins TRBV19 to TRBJ2-7, with 7 bases fitting TRBD1. The trim removed 5 bases at V and 1 base at J, leaving 14 bases unmatched. The length of the CDR3 is 17 residues. Germline values: CDR1 LNHDA, CDR2 SQIVND (reference sequence). The CDR3, as DNA: TGTGCCAGTAGTTTGCGTCTACGACAGGGTGAATCCTACGAGCAGTACTTC. Translated: CASSLRLRQGESYEQYF.

CDR3 region: CASGWSNEETQYF. The CDR3 DNA reads as TGTGCCAGCGGCTGGTCAAACGAAGAGACCCAGTACTTC. The chain carries TRBV28 and TRBJ2-5; no reliable D call. The CDR3 runs to 13 residues. Trimming cost V 8 bases and J 3 bases, with 13 bases left between them. Germline loops: CDR1 MDHEN, CDR2 SYDVKM.

The rearrangement joins TRBV29-1 to TRBJ1-1, with TRBD1 identical over 7 bases. The CDR3 consists of 18 residues. V shed 1 base and J 0 bases; nucleotides not matched to a gene: 14. Germline CDR1 and CDR2: SQVTM and ANQGSEA. CDR3 sequence reads: CSVEGSRGQRPMNTEAFF. The CDR3 DNA reads TGCAGCGTTGAAGGCAGTCGGGGACAGCGTCCGATGAACACTGAAGCTTTCTTT.

The chain recombines TRBV7-9 with TRBJ1-2; D remains unclear. Trimming pared 4 bases from V and 3 bases from J, leaving 15 bases between. CDR3 length: 15 residues. Looked up from germline, CDR1 is SEHNR and CDR2 is FQNEAQ (reference sequence). The CDR3 region has the DNA TGTGCCAGCAGCTCTACGGTGCTATTGGACTATGGCTACACCTTC. It yields the protein CASSSTVLLDYGYTF.

The CDR3 here is CASSTKAGGQETQYF. In DNA form, the CDR3 reads TGTGCCAGCAGTACGAAAGCGGGAGGGCAAGAGACCCAGTACTTC. The chain carries TRBV28 and TRBJ2-5, with 10 bases aligning to TRBD2. There are 15 residues in the CDR3. Germline CDR1 reads MDHEN; CDR2 reads SYDVKM. V gave up 5 bases and J gave up 2 bases; unmatched junction bases: 5. Filled out from reference TRBV28 and TRBJ2-5, the complete variable domain reads DVKVTQSSRYLVKRTGEKVFLECVQDMDHENMFWYRQDPGLGLRLIYFSYDVKMKEKGDIPEGYSVSREKKERFSLILESASTNQTSMYLCASSTKAGGQETQYFGPGTRLLVL.

The chain carries TRBV2 and TRBJ2-6; D remains ambiguous. The V and J ends lost 5 bases and 0 bases respectively, with 5 bases between them. Germline V gene data show CDR1 as SNHLY and CDR2 as FYNNEI. This CDR3 has 14 residues. The CDR3 sequence: CASSSLSGANVLTF. CDR3 nucleotide sequence: TGTGCCAGCAGTTCACTCTCTGGGGCCAACGTCCTGACTTTC.

This chain connects TRBV13 to TRBJ2-7, with a tentative D call TRBD2 (6 bases). CDR1 and CDR2 from the germline V gene are PRHDT and FYEKMQ (reference sequence). With 2 bases removed from V and 4 bases from J, the gap between germline ends came to 18 bases. The CDR3 spans 16 residues. In DNA, the CDR3 is TGTGCCAGCAGCTTACAGGGACTCCTACCCCAGTACGAGCAGTACTTC. It specifies CASSLQGLLPQYEQYF.

The chain combines TRBV6-6 with TRBJ2-1; D may be TRBD1 (6 bases). Germline V CDR1 and CDR2: MNHNY, SVGAGI (reference sequence). V was shortened by 6 bases and J by 6 bases, with 18 bases between the two germline ends. This CDR3 comprises 15 residues. CDR3 in amino acids: CASSEGWQTGNEQFF. For the CDR3, the DNA is TGTGCCAGCAGCGAGGGGTGGCAGACAGGCAATGAGCAGTTCTTC.

V and J are TRBV4-1 and TRBJ2-3, with D tentatively TRBD2 (5 bases). The CDR3 contains 16 residues. The germline CDR1 and CDR2 sequences are MGHRA and YSYEKL. With 2 bases removed from V and 1 base from J, the gap between germline ends came to 13 bases. The CDR3 region is CASSQQAARGTDTQYF. CDR3 nucleotide sequence: TGCGCCAGCAGCCAACAAGCGGCCCGCGGCACAGATACGCAGTATTTT.

This clone is a singleton in its sample. V and J are TRBV7-9 and TRBJ2-5; 10 nucleotides line up with TRBD2. The CDR3 totals 14 residues. The germline V gene has CDR1 SEHNR and CDR2 FQNEAQ (reference sequence). Trimming cost V 5 bases and J 5 bases; bases outside gene matches: 5. CDR3 nucleotide sequence: TGTGCCAGCAGCCACGGACTAGCGGAGGAGACCCAGTACTTC. It codes for CASSHGLAEETQYF. Full variable domain (remainder filled in from reference TRBV7-9 and TRBJ2-5): DTGVSQNPRHKITKRGQNVTFRCDPISEHNRLYWYRQTLGQGPEFLTYFQNEAQLEKSRLLSDRFSAERPKGSFSTLEIQRTEQGDSAMYLCASSHGLAEETQYFGPGTRLLVL.

V is TRBV7-9 and J is TRBJ2-5, with a weak D call TRBD2 (6 bases). From germline, CDR1 is SEHNR and CDR2 FQNEAQ (reference sequence). The CDR3 extends over 14 amino acids. V lost 2 bases and J 2 bases, leaving 9 bases between the germline ends. The CDR3 here is CASSLSLAQETQYF. CDR3 nucleotides: TGTGCCAGCAGCTTAAGCCTAGCGCAAGAGACCCAGTACTTC.

The CDR3 is CASNPGLAVYNEQFF. In DNA, the CDR3 is TGTGCCAGCAACCCGGGACTAGCGGTTTACAATGAGCAGTTCTTC. The chain is built from TRBV27 and TRBJ2-1; 11 bases fit TRBD2. This CDR3 is built from 15 residues. The germline V gene encodes CDR1 MNHEY and CDR2 SMNVEV (reference sequence). The trim removed 7 bases at V and 4 bases at J, leaving 6 bases unmatched.

The rearrangement uses TRBV6-5 and TRBJ2-5; 7 nucleotides align to TRBD1. This CDR3 has 15 amino acids. Losses at the gene ends were 3 bases for V and 5 bases for J; bases not matched to a gene: 9. Per germline, CDR1 MNHEY and CDR2 SVGAGI. CDR3 nucleotides: TGTGCCAGCAGTTATTACACAGGGGTCCGGGAGACCCAGTACTTC. Its protein is CASSYYTGVRETQYF.

The chain joins TRBV19 to TRBJ1-2, with D maybe TRBD1 (5 bases). CDR3 length: 12 residues. Germline CDR1 LNHDA, CDR2 SQIVND (reference sequence). V lost 6 bases, J lost 4 bases, and 9 bases lay in between. The CDR3 reads CASRTEPYGYTF. The CDR3 DNA follows: TGTGCCAGTAGGACAGAACCCTATGGCTACACCTTC. The complete variable domain, with remaining parts taken from reference TRBV19 and TRBJ1-2, reads DGGITQSPKYLFRKEGQNVTLSCEQNLNHDAMYWYRQDPGQGLRLIYYSQIVNDFQKGDIAEGYSVSREKKESFPLTVTSAQKNPTAFYLCASRTEPYGYTFGSGTRLTVV.

The chain couples TRBV10-1 to TRBJ2-7; TRBD2 matches 8 bases. Trimming at V came to 8 bases and at J to 5 bases, leaving 5 bases not matched to a gene. The germline CDR1 and CDR2 sequences are WNHNN and SYGVQD (reference sequence). The CDR3 sequence is 12 residues long. CDR3 in DNA: TGCGCCAGCGGACTAGCAATCGACGAGCAGTACTTC. It codes for CASGLAIDEQYF.

The chain is built from TRBV7-6 and TRBJ2-1; 14 nucleotides agree with TRBD2. V was clipped by 2 bases and J by 7 bases; unmatched bases: 7. The CDR3 has 17 amino acids. CDR1 and CDR2 (germline): SGHVS, FNYEAQ. This chain's CDR3 is CASSLRGLAGDANEQFF. The CDR3 nucleotides are TGTGCCAGCAGCTTAAGGGGACTAGCGGGAGACGCTAATGAGCAGTTCTTC.

The CDR3: CATSRVGSYGYTF. The CDR3 coding sequence is TGTGCCACCAGCAGAGTAGGGAGCTATGGCTACACCTTC. The V and J genes are TRBV15 and TRBJ1-2; D is undetermined. CDR1 and CDR2 (germline): LNHNV, YYDKDF (reference sequence). The V and J ends lost 1 base and 4 bases respectively, with 7 bases between them. This CDR3 has 13 residues.

V gene TRBV5-1 combines with J gene TRBJ2-3, with 12 bases aligning to TRBD1. Per germline, CDR1 SGHRS and CDR2 YFSETQ. This CDR3 is built from 16 residues. The V gene end was trimmed by 3 bases and the J gene end by 9 bases; junction bases not matched to a gene: 11. The DNA of the CDR3 is TGCGCCAGCAGCTCGGACGGGACAGGGGGCAGGAGAACGCAGTATTTT. As protein: CASSSDGTGGRRTQYF.